This TCR beta chain was recorded in a study of T cells expressing NK-cell markers (dated by TCRdb to about 2020). About the study as a whole: TCR beta-chain repertoires were profiled in sorted CD3+CD56+NKG2C+, CD3+CD56+NKG2C- and CD3+CD56-NKG2C+ T-cell subsets from fewer than 10 donors. Of the eight sequenced donors, seven were found to be HCMV-seropositive and one was found to be HCMV-seronegative. All eight donors whose samples were sequenced were randomly selected healthy volunteers, three of them men and five women. The libraries were sequenced on Illumina HiSeq 2000/2500, MiSeq or NextSeq, producing 2 x 150 bp reads.

The data were produced on an Illumina HiSeq 2000. 5'RACE template switching, by which a universal primer site and unique molecular identifiers were added, was used to make TCR beta cDNA libraries. Synthesis of cDNA was primed from the TCR beta constant segment and was followed by two consecutive PCR amplification steps. The authors' pipeline ran thus. MIGEC was used to demultiplex reads and group the reads by UMI, and MiTCR was used to assemble and quantify clonotypes. To exclude erroneous sequences, only TCR cDNA sequences supported by at least two reads were retained. The tcR package was used for downstream repertoire analysis, and clonotypes were matched between fractions using CDR3 nucleotide sequence together with V segment. VDJmatch was used to annotate antigen specificity against VDJdb, with one amino acid substitution in CDR3 allowed. The reads were reprocessed in TCRdb, with one entry per CDR3 protein sequence and no accompanying DNA. The V and J calls and clone size come from TCRdb's table, not from the authors' own analysis. The sample's table lists a count of 400,000 to 450,000 distinct CDR3 sequences. Under 7.5% of the sample rests with the top ten.

Regarding this clonotype: Its antigen specificity is not known.

The germline V gene (reference sequence) gives CDR1 as GTSNPN and CDR2 as SVGIG. The CDR3 spans 13 residues, from the cysteine through the phenylalanine. The entry carries no DNA sequence. To determine HCMV serostatus, a commercial ELISA kit was used to detect HCMV-specific IgG in serum. Peripheral blood mononuclear cells were isolated from blood by Ficoll density gradient centrifugation. Overall study outcomes, separate from this receptor: Those dominant clonotypes were again the most abundant among CD3+CD56-NKG2C+ cells in several donors, at roughly 28.3-60.1%. In over 5 donors, the dominant CD3+CD56+NKG2C+ clonotypes were among the top 10 CD8+ clonotypes and accounted for 1.0-7.0% of CD8+ T cells. Whether the expanded NKG2C-expressing T cell clones were specific for HCMV antigens remained unclear.

Material: blood T cells: a sorted CD56 or NKG2C T cell subset, CD4+ or CD8+ T cells, or bulk PBMC T cells (not recorded which). The V gene is TRBV30 and the J gene is TRBJ2-3; the D call of TRBD2 rests on TCRdb alone, since no DNA is present to check it. The receptor comes from a woman between 18 and 70 years old in good health. The CDR3 protein: CAWSSGSTDTQYF. Reference TRBV30 and TRBJ2-3 proteins supply the regions before and after the CDR3; the full variable domain is: SQTIHQWPATLVQPVGSPLSLECTVEGTSNPNLYWYRQAAGRGLQLLFYSVGIGQISSEVPQNLSASRPQDRQFILSSKKLLLSDSGFYLCAWSSGSTDTQYFGPGTRLTVL.